A selection of T cell receptor beta chains follows, all from one sample in a study of T cells in Graves' hyperthyroidism and ophthalmopathy. TCRdb re-called the multiplex PCR reads with MiXCR, one entry per CDR3 protein. This table has some 510,000 distinct CDR3 sequences, less than 25% appearing once. Material for sequencing was blood. The receptors come from a man younger than 30 with Graves' hyperthyroidism. Both conserved end residues are part of each CDR3. Fields, in order: J gene, V gene, D gene, clone size, CDR3 DNA, CDR3 protein. D genes are given only for firm matches. Clone size is given for some rows only: seen once, a few or many times, or a class if the clone is expanded.

j_gene: TRBJ1-5; v_gene: TRBV19; d_gene: .; abundance: few; CDR3nt: TGTGCCAGTAGTATGTGGAACAGCCGGAATCAGCCCCAGCATTTT; CDR3aa: CASSMWNSRNQPQHF
j_gene: TRBJ1-1; v_gene: TRBV10-3; d_gene: .; abundance: many; CDR3nt: TGTGCCATCAGTGAAAACAGTGGCACTGAAGCTTTCTTT; CDR3aa: CAISENSGTEAFF
j_gene: TRBJ1-2; v_gene: TRBV6-1; d_gene: .; abundance: .; CDR3nt: TGTGCCAGCAGTGAAGTAAGGCAGCAATATGGCTACACCTTC; CDR3aa: CASSEVRQQYGYTF
j_gene: TRBJ2-5; v_gene: TRBV30; d_gene: .; abundance: many; CDR3nt: TGTGCCTGGAGTAAGGGGGGATGGTACCAAGAGACCCAGTACTTC; CDR3aa: CAWSKGGWYQETQYF
j_gene: TRBJ1-2; v_gene: TRBV28; d_gene: .; abundance: .; CDR3nt: TGTGCCAGCAGTTTTGGCTCTTGGGGCTATGGCTACACCTTC; CDR3aa: CASSFGSWGYGYTF
j_gene: TRBJ1-3; v_gene: TRBV6-5; d_gene: TRBD1; abundance: few; CDR3nt: TGTGCCAGCAGTACTCCGGGACAGGGATACACCATATATTTT; CDR3aa: CASSTPGQGYTIYF
j_gene: TRBJ2-7; v_gene: TRBV11-2; d_gene: TRBD1; abundance: .; CDR3nt: TGTGCCAGCAGCTTAGCAGGGGGACCCTGCGAGCAGTACTTC; CDR3aa: CASSLAGGPCEQYF
j_gene: TRBJ2-5; v_gene: TRBV2; d_gene: .; abundance: .; CDR3nt: TGTGCCAGCAGTGCGGGCAGGGGTGTAGAGACCCAGTACTTC; CDR3aa: CASSAGRGVETQYF
j_gene: TRBJ1-2; v_gene: TRBV6-1; d_gene: TRBD1; abundance: many; CDR3nt: TGTGCCAGCAGCACCGGGACAGGGTCGAGCTACACCTTC; CDR3aa: CASSTGTGSSYTF
j_gene: TRBJ1-1; v_gene: TRBV2; d_gene: TRBD1; abundance: .; CDR3nt: TGTGCCAGCAGTTACTACAGGGGGGTGAACACTGAAGCTTTCTTT; CDR3aa: CASSYYRGVNTEAFF
j_gene: TRBJ2-5; v_gene: TRBV12-3/TRBV12-4; d_gene: .; abundance: many; CDR3nt: TGTGCCAGCAGTTTAAGGCGGGGGCGGGAGACCCAGTACTTC; CDR3aa: CASSLRRGRETQYF
j_gene: TRBJ1-1; v_gene: TRBV9; d_gene: .; abundance: many; CDR3nt: TGTGCCAGCAGCATCCCTACAGGGAACACTGAAGCTTTCTTT; CDR3aa: CASSIPTGNTEAFF
j_gene: TRBJ2-7; v_gene: TRBV11-2; d_gene: .; abundance: many; CDR3nt: TGTGCCAGCAGCCTAGTGCGGGGTTCCTACGAGCAGTACTTC; CDR3aa: CASSLVRGSYEQYF
j_gene: TRBJ2-7; v_gene: TRBV6-1; d_gene: .; abundance: few; CDR3nt: TGTGCCAGCAGCCCCCTCGGGGAGGAGCAGTACTTC; CDR3aa: CASSPLGEEQYF
j_gene: TRBJ1-1; v_gene: TRBV6-1; d_gene: .; abundance: many; CDR3nt: TGTGCCAGCAGTGATAAGCCGATAGGGAGCACTGAAGCTTTCTTT; CDR3aa: CASSDKPIGSTEAFF
j_gene: TRBJ1-1; v_gene: TRBV6-1; d_gene: TRBD1; abundance: .; CDR3nt: TGTGCCAGCAGGCGAACAGGGGGCTACCAGAACACTGAAGCTTTCTTT; CDR3aa: CASRRTGGYQNTEAFF
j_gene: TRBJ2-7; v_gene: TRBV7-2; d_gene: TRBD1; abundance: many; CDR3nt: TGTGCCAGCAGCTTACCGGGACAGGGCCTCCCCTACGAGCAGTACTTC; CDR3aa: CASSLPGQGLPYEQYF
j_gene: TRBJ1-5; v_gene: TRBV19; d_gene: .; abundance: many; CDR3nt: TGTGCCAGTACGGGATACAATCAGCCCCAGCATTTT; CDR3aa: CASTGYNQPQHF
j_gene: TRBJ2-5; v_gene: TRBV27; d_gene: .; abundance: .; CDR3nt: TGTGCCAGCAGGTTAGCGGCGGGAGAGACCCAGTACTTC; CDR3aa: CASRLAAGETQYF
j_gene: TRBJ1-1; v_gene: TRBV4-2; d_gene: .; abundance: many; CDR3nt: TGTGCCAGCAGCCAACCTACCGGGACCCCGACTGAAGCTTTCTTT; CDR3aa: CASSQPTGTPTEAFF
j_gene: TRBJ2-6; v_gene: TRBV6-4; d_gene: .; abundance: many; CDR3nt: TGTGCCAGCAGTGACCGTGGGCCTGGGGCCAACGTCCTGACTTTC; CDR3aa: CASSDRGPGANVLTF
j_gene: TRBJ2-5; v_gene: TRBV18; d_gene: .; abundance: many; CDR3nt: TGTGCCAGCTCCAGGCCCTACCAAGAGACCCAGTACTTC; CDR3aa: CASSRPYQETQYF
j_gene: TRBJ1-3; v_gene: TRBV11-2; d_gene: .; abundance: many; CDR3nt: TGTGCCAGCAGCCCCTGGAGAAACACCATATATTTT; CDR3aa: CASSPWRNTIYF
j_gene: TRBJ1-5; v_gene: TRBV28; d_gene: TRBD1; abundance: .; CDR3nt: TGTGCCAGCAGTTCTTCCGGGACAGGGGGGGGTCAGCCCCAGCATTTT; CDR3aa: CASSSSGTGGGQPQHF
j_gene: TRBJ1-2; v_gene: TRBV7-8; d_gene: .; abundance: .; CDR3nt: TGTGCCAGCAGCTTAGGGGGTTTGGGGCATGGCTACACCTTC; CDR3aa: CASSLGGLGHGYTF
j_gene: TRBJ2-2; v_gene: TRBV20-1; d_gene: .; abundance: .; CDR3nt: TGCAGTGCTAGAGGTCCCCGTGGGACCGGGGAGCTGTTTTTT; CDR3aa: CSARGPRGTGELFF
j_gene: TRBJ1-1; v_gene: TRBV19; d_gene: .; abundance: .; CDR3nt: TGTGCCATTAGTATAGGAGGAGGGAACACTGAAGCTCTCTTT; CDR3aa: CAISIGGGNTEALF
j_gene: TRBJ1-1; v_gene: TRBV12-3/TRBV12-4; d_gene: .; abundance: few; CDR3nt: TGTGCCAGCAGTTTAGAGGAAGGAGCTTTCTTT; CDR3aa: CASSLEEGAFF
j_gene: TRBJ1-1; v_gene: TRBV19; d_gene: .; abundance: many; CDR3nt: TGTGCCAGTAGTACCCCCCCGGCCGGATACACTGAAGCTTTCTTT; CDR3aa: CASSTPPAGYTEAFF
j_gene: TRBJ2-7; v_gene: TRBV12-3/TRBV12-4; d_gene: .; abundance: many; CDR3nt: .; CDR3aa: CASSTSTGDPYEQYF
j_gene: TRBJ2-7; v_gene: TRBV11-1; d_gene: .; abundance: many; CDR3nt: TGTGCCAGCAGCATCGGATGGGGGGACTACGAGCAGTACTTC; CDR3aa: CASSIGWGDYEQYF
j_gene: TRBJ1-1; v_gene: TRBV2; d_gene: .; abundance: many; CDR3nt: TGTGCCAGCAGTGGAGGAAGCCACACTGAAGCTTTCTTT; CDR3aa: CASSGGSHTEAFF
j_gene: TRBJ1-2; v_gene: TRBV29-1; d_gene: .; abundance: many; CDR3nt: TGCAGCGTTGAAGAGTCAGGACGCTACTATGGCTACACCTTC; CDR3aa: CSVEESGRYYGYTF
j_gene: TRBJ1-2; v_gene: TRBV6-5; d_gene: TRBD1; abundance: many; CDR3nt: TGTGCCAGCAGTTACCCCAATGGGACAGGGGGCCGTGTCGAATACTATGGCTACACCTTC; CDR3aa: CASSYPNGTGGRVEYYGYTF
j_gene: TRBJ1-2; v_gene: TRBV11-1; d_gene: TRBD1; abundance: many; CDR3nt: TGTGCCAGCAGCTTGAACGTAGGACAGGGGTACGGCTACACCTTC; CDR3aa: CASSLNVGQGYGYTF
j_gene: TRBJ1-5; v_gene: TRBV2; d_gene: .; abundance: .; CDR3nt: TGTGCCAGCAGTGACAGTGGGGGTCAGCCCCAGCATTTT; CDR3aa: CASSDSGGQPQHF
j_gene: TRBJ1-6; v_gene: TRBV11-2; d_gene: .; abundance: .; CDR3nt: TGTGCCAGCAGCTTAGAAGGGGGAGTCGGGAGGTCCTATAATTCACCCCTCCACTTT; CDR3aa: CASSLEGGVGRSYNSPLHF
j_gene: TRBJ2-5; v_gene: TRBV20-1; d_gene: .; abundance: many; CDR3nt: TGCAGTGCGATTCGAGGGGGCCAAGAGACCCAGTACTTC; CDR3aa: CSAIRGGQETQYF
j_gene: TRBJ1-1; v_gene: TRBV24-1; d_gene: TRBD1; abundance: many; CDR3nt: TGTGCCACCAGGGGGACAGGGGAAACTGAAGCTTTCTTT; CDR3aa: CATRGTGETEAFF
j_gene: TRBJ1-2; v_gene: TRBV5-6; d_gene: TRBD1; abundance: .; CDR3nt: TGTGCCAGCAGCCTCGGGGACAGTGGGAGCTACACCTTC; CDR3aa: CASSLGDSGSYTF
j_gene: TRBJ2-7; v_gene: TRBV18; d_gene: .; abundance: many; CDR3nt: TGTGCCAGCTCACCAGCAGGGCCCTACGAGCAGTACTTC; CDR3aa: CASSPAGPYEQYF
j_gene: TRBJ1-6; v_gene: TRBV5-1; d_gene: .; abundance: .; CDR3nt: TGCGCCAGCAGCTTGGAAGGGGCGCGAAGGGATTCACCCCTCCACTTT; CDR3aa: CASSLEGARRDSPLHF
j_gene: TRBJ2-7; v_gene: TRBV11-2; d_gene: TRBD2; abundance: many; CDR3nt: TGTGCCAGCAGCTCAGGACTAGCGGGGGGCCCTGAGCAGTACTTC; CDR3aa: CASSSGLAGGPEQYF
j_gene: TRBJ1-5; v_gene: TRBV19; d_gene: .; abundance: many; CDR3nt: TGTGCCAGTACAACCCGACAGAATCAGCCCCAGCATTTT; CDR3aa: CASTTRQNQPQHF
j_gene: TRBJ1-2; v_gene: TRBV5-4; d_gene: TRBD1; abundance: few; CDR3nt: TGTGCCAGCAGCTTCCCGGGGGAGGGGGCATCTGGCTACACCTTC; CDR3aa: CASSFPGEGASGYTF
j_gene: TRBJ2-7; v_gene: TRBV25-1; d_gene: .; abundance: many; CDR3nt: TGTGCCAGCAGCCGCGTCTCCCCCTACGAGCAGTACTTC; CDR3aa: CASSRVSPYEQYF
j_gene: TRBJ1-1; v_gene: TRBV25-1; d_gene: .; abundance: many; CDR3nt: TGTGCCAGCAGTAAGCGGCAGAGAGTCATCAAGATCGCTGAAGCTTTCTTT; CDR3aa: CASSKRQRVIKIAEAFF
j_gene: TRBJ2-2; v_gene: TRBV6-5; d_gene: .; abundance: many; CDR3nt: TGTGCCAGCAGTTTCTACCCCATCTCCGACGTCCCCGGGGAGCTGTTTTTT; CDR3aa: CASSFYPISDVPGELFF